The 9 T cell receptor beta chains in this list originate from one sample, sequenced in a study of blood T cells in healthy people across ages. Alongside a J-beta primer mix, a sample-barcoded 5' primer served in a second PCR lasting roughly 7 to 11 cycles. TCRdb processed the 5' RACE reads anew with MiXCR; each CDR3 protein has one entry. This table holds 800,000 or so distinct CDR3 sequences, around half found once. The sample taken for sequencing was blood. These receptors all stem from a man older than 75 in good health.

The rearrangement links TRBV7-9 to TRBJ2-4; D call uncertain. The CDR3 is 16 amino acids. V lost 4 bases to trimming and J lost 0 bases, with 13 bases between them. Germline lookup yields CDR1 SEHNR and CDR2 FQNEAQ (reference sequence). The CDR3 sequence: CASSSYRALAKNIQYF. In nucleotides, the CDR3 is TGTGCCAGCAGCTCGTACCGGGCTCTAGCCAAAAACATTCAGTACTTC.

The chain carries TRBV21-1 and TRBJ2-7; TRBD2 was called by the table and not checked on the DNA. TRBV21-1 is a pseudogene segment. The CDR3 has 14 residues. The DNA for the CDR3 is TGTGCCAGCAGCAAAGACGGCCCGACCTACGAGCAGTACTTC. It translates to CASSKDGPTYEQYF.

V gene TRBV7-2 combines with J gene TRBJ2-7; D is uncertain. V gave up 1 base and J gave up 6 bases, with 13 bases separating them. Germline V gives CDR1 SGHTA, CDR2 FQGNSA. The CDR3 is 14 amino acids. CDR3 amino acids: CASSLDEAAREQYF. CDR3 coding DNA: TGTGCCAGCAGCTTAGATGAGGCGGCTCGCGAGCAGTACTTC.

This clonotype has just a few counts. The rearrangement links TRBV5-1 to TRBJ2-1, with TRBD2 matching 8 bases. From germline, CDR1 is SGHRS and CDR2 YFSETQ. CDR3 size: 15 residues. V lost 8 bases, J lost 9 bases, and 16 bases stayed unmatched. The CDR3 loop is CASSVGAGGTSEQFF. CDR3 coding DNA: TGCGCCAGTAGTGTTGGGGCGGGAGGAACCAGTGAGCAGTTCTTC.

The chain joins TRBV4-3 to TRBJ1-5, with D maybe TRBD1 (5 bases). Germline values: CDR1 LGHNA, CDR2 YSLEER. V was shortened by 1 base and J by 2 bases, with 9 bases between the two germline ends. CDR3 size: 15 residues. The CDR3: CASSQVPGGNQPQHF. The CDR3 nucleotides read TGCGCCAGCAGCCAAGTGCCGGGGGGCAATCAGCCCCAGCATTTT.

Worth noting for this clonotype: Given a much more abundant clone one base away, this may be a read error. As DNA, the CDR3 is TGCAGTGGCAACGCCGACGGGTCCTACGAGCAGTTCTTC. Its translation is CSGNADGSYEQFF. J is TRBJ2-1 and V is TRBV20-1, with unresolved D. CDR1 is DFQATT and CDR2 is SNEGSKA in the germline V gene (reference sequence). The CDR3 is 13 residues long. V was pared by 7 bases and J by 10 bases, with 20 bases between.

This clonotype has just a few counts. This chain links TRBV20-1 with TRBJ2-5; 7 bases are a match to TRBD2. V lost 3 bases to trimming and J lost 4 bases; unmatched junction nucleotides: 11. The CDR3 totals 15 residues. Germline CDR1 and CDR2: DFQATT and SNEGSKA (reference sequence). As DNA, the CDR3 is TGCAGTGCTAGTGACGGGGCGGGAGTAGGAGAGACCCAGTACTTC. Its protein is CSASDGAGVGETQYF.

The chain uses TRBV27 and TRBJ1-2; the D is unclear. Germline V CDR1 and CDR2: MNHEY, SMNVEV (reference sequence). The CDR3 has 16 amino acids. The V end was cut by 5 bases, the J end by 3 bases, with 19 bases between. CDR3 sequence reads: CASSPGGVTPYYGYTF. For the CDR3, the DNA is TGTGCCAGCAGTCCCGGCGGCGTGACACCCTACTATGGCTACACCTTC.

In regard to this clonotype: Mismatch with germline at one junction end may stem from a read error. This chain links TRBV15 with TRBJ2-3; 10 bases fit TRBD1. This CDR3 is 15 amino acids long. CDR1 and CDR2 (germline): LNHNV, YYDKDF (reference sequence). CDR3 nucleotides: TGTGCCACCAGTAGAGACAGGGGGCTTGGAGATACGCAGTATTTT. Protein: CATSRDRGLGDTQYF. The entire variable domain, with the rest obtained from reference TRBV15 and TRBJ2-3, is as follows: DAMVIQNPRYQVTQFGKPVTLSCSQTLNHNVMYWYQQKSSQAPKLLFHYYDKDFNNEADTPDNFQSRRPNTSFCFLDIRSPGLGDTAMYLCATSRDRGLGDTQYFGPGTRLTVL.